The 15 T cell receptor beta chains below were found in one sample sequenced in a study of T cells in localized non-small cell lung cancer. Sequencing was performed with immunoSEQ multiplex PCR; in TCRdb, only in-frame clones are kept and a portion is missing. The data contain over a thousand clones, 24% of them seen just once; the ten biggest clones take up just under 30%. Here the sequenced sample was normal lung tissue next to the tumor, taken before any cancer treatment. These receptors came from a female donor older than 55 with stage I lung adenocarcinoma.

This clone has a handful of counts. The chain has TRBV6-8 and TRBJ2-7, with a possible D match to TRBD2 (5 bases). The CDR3 consists of 12 residues. Germline V gene data show CDR1 as MNHGY and CDR2 as SAAAGT. The ends were cut back, 5 bases at V and 5 bases at J, with 10 bases in the middle. The CDR3 loop reads CASSTSGHEQYF. In DNA form, the CDR3 reads TGTGCCAGCAGTACGAGCGGTCACGAGCAGTACTTC.

The genes are TRBV19 and TRBJ1-5; TRBD1 might be the D (6 bases). The CDR3 is made up of 14 amino acids. Germline-derived CDR1 and CDR2 are LNHDA and SQIVND (reference sequence). The ends were cut back, 3 bases at V and 1 base at J, with 7 bases in the middle. The CDR3 loop is CASSITGSNQPQHF. Here the CDR3 DNA reads TGTGCCAGTAGTATTACAGGGAGCAATCAGCCCCAGCATTTT. The variable domain in full, completed from reference TRBV19 and TRBJ1-5, reads DGGITQSPKYLFRKEGQNVTLSCEQNLNHDAMYWYRQDPGQGLRLIYYSQIVNDFQKGDIAEGYSVSREKKESFPLTVTSAQKNPTAFYLCASSITGSNQPQHFGDGTRLSIL.

CDR3 coding DNA: TGTGCCAGCAACGGGGGCGGGGAGCTGTTTTTT. This sequence encodes CASNGGGELFF. This rearrangement joins TRBV12-5 to TRBJ2-2; perhaps TRBD2 as D (6 bases). CDR3 length: 11 amino acids. Germline V CDR1 and CDR2: LGHNT, FRNRAP.

This sequence joins TRBV6-8 and TRBJ2-1; weak D call: TRBD1 (6 bases). Germline V gives CDR1 MNHGY, CDR2 SAAAGT. The CDR3 covers 13 residues. Trimming cost V 2 bases and J 7 bases, with 9 bases left between them. The chain's CDR3 is CASSYKQGNEQFF. CDR3 coding DNA: TGTGCCAGCAGTTACAAACAGGGTAATGAGCAGTTCTTC.

There are a few counts of this clone. V and J are TRBV4-1 and TRBJ2-3; 9 positions match TRBD2. The CDR3 length is 17 residues. Per the germline V gene, CDR1 is MGHRA and CDR2 is YSYEKL. The V segment lost 0 bases and the J segment 4 bases; nucleotides outside the gene matches: 8. CDR3 residues: CASSQDPGGRASDTQYF. Here the CDR3 DNA reads TGCGCCAGCAGCCAAGATCCGGGCGGGAGGGCATCAGATACGCAGTATTTT.

This chain connects TRBV29-1 to TRBJ1-1; 7 positions agree with TRBD1. Trimming removed 6 bases from V and 5 bases from J; junction bases left unmatched: 15. The CDR3 consists of 15 residues. The germline V gene has CDR1 SQVTM and CDR2 ANQGSEA. The CDR3 reads CSVRPRQGMETEAFF. Written as DNA, the CDR3 is TGCAGCGTAAGACCCCGACAGGGTATGGAAACTGAAGCTTTCTTT.

This clone is large (0.1 to 1%) in the sample. The chain couples TRBV1 to TRBJ2-7; TRBD2 reflects the table's D call only, with no check against the DNA. TRBV1 is listed as a pseudogene. The CDR3 is made up of 14 amino acids. The CDR3 reads CASSQGRAFYEQYF. In DNA, the CDR3 is TGCGCCAGCAGCCAAGGCCGAGCATTCTACGAGCAGTACTTC.

The V call is TRBV30, the J call TRBJ1-5; TRBD1 aligns across 10 bases. The junction had 5 bases not matched to a gene; V was cut back by 3 bases and J by 6 bases. Germline V gives CDR1 GTSNPN, CDR2 SVGIG (reference sequence). The CDR3 is 14 amino acids. CDR3 protein: CAWSGTGDGQPQHF. The CDR3 DNA reads as TGTGCCTGGAGCGGGACAGGGGATGGTCAGCCCCAGCATTTT.

This sequence joins TRBV2 and TRBJ1-3; weak D call: TRBD1 (5 bases). V dropped 8 bases and J dropped 11 bases, with 16 bases sitting between them. The CDR3 is made up of 12 amino acids. The germline V gene encodes CDR1 SNHLY and CDR2 FYNNEI. As DNA, the CDR3 is TGTGCCAGCTCTGGGACCTTCGGACCCATATATTTT. Encoded protein: CASSGTFGPIYF. The whole variable domain, filled in from reference TRBV2 and TRBJ1-3, reads EPEVTQTPSHQVTQMGQEVILRCVPISNHLYFYWYRQILGQKVEFLVSFYNNEISEKSEIFDDQFSVERPDGSNFTLKIRSTKLEDSAMYFCASSGTFGPIYFGEGSWLTVV.

The genes are TRBV11-3 and TRBJ2-2; TRBD2 might be the D (6 bases). CDR1 and CDR2 (germline): SGHNT, YENEEA. CDR3 length: 15 residues. Trimming shortened V by 5 bases and J by 5 bases, and 15 bases separated the two germline ends. The CDR3 protein is CASSTPWRGTGELFF. CDR3 DNA sequence: TGTGCCAGCAGCACCCCGTGGCGGGGAACCGGGGAGCTGTTTTTT. The full variable domain, its missing parts supplied by reference TRBV11-3 and TRBJ2-2, is EAGVVQSPRYKIIEKKQPVAFWCNPISGHNTLYWYLQNLGQGPELLIRYENEEAVDDSQLPKDRFSAERLKGVDSTLKIQPAELGDSAVYLCASSTPWRGTGELFFGEGSRLTVL.

The chain carries TRBV9 and TRBJ2-5, with no clear D. The germline V and J ends were trimmed by 5 bases and 5 bases, with 13 bases remaining between them. This CDR3 region has 13 residues. Per the germline V gene, CDR1 is SGDLS and CDR2 is YYNGEE. The CDR3 region is CASSEVLRETQYF. The CDR3 region has the DNA TGTGCCAGCAGTGAAGTCTTGCGGGAGACCCAGTACTTC.

This clone was counted between two and nine times. V usage is TRBV11-3 and J usage is TRBJ2-7; 9 positions agree with TRBD2. The V gene's germline CDR1 is SGHNT and CDR2 YENEEA. The CDR3 is made up of 16 amino acids. V lost 6 bases to trimming and J lost 1 base; unmatched junction nucleotides: 10. CDR3 sequence: CASRPLAGGPSYEQYF. The CDR3 DNA reads TGTGCCAGCAGACCCCTGGCGGGAGGGCCATCCTACGAGCAGTACTTC. The full variable domain, in which reference TRBV11-3 and TRBJ2-7 provide the parts outside the CDR3, is EAGVVQSPRYKIIEKKQPVAFWCNPISGHNTLYWYLQNLGQGPELLIRYENEEAVDDSQLPKDRFSAERLKGVDSTLKIQPAELGDSAVYLCASRPLAGGPSYEQYFGPGTRLTVT.

This clone was observed a few times. The chain joins TRBV18 to TRBJ2-2; 7 bases match TRBD1. Trimming removed 2 bases from V and 6 bases from J; junction bases left unmatched: 9. Germline V CDR1 and CDR2: KGHSH, LQKENI. This CDR3 has 16 residues. The CDR3: CASSPGRQGISGELFF. The CDR3 DNA reads TGTGCCAGCTCACCAGGCCGACAGGGAATCTCCGGGGAGCTGTTTTTT. Using reference TRBV18 and TRBJ2-2 for the parts outside the CDR3, the full variable domain is NAGVMQNPRHLVRRRGQEARLRCSPMKGHSHVYWYRQLPEEGLKFMVYLQKENIIDESGMPKERFSAEFPKEGPSILRIQQVVRGDSAAYFCASSPGRQGISGELFFGEGSRLTVL.

This clone was seen a few times. V usage is TRBV11-3 and J usage is TRBJ2-2; 11 bases line up with TRBD2. Germline loops: CDR1 SGHNT, CDR2 YENEEA. The CDR3 covers 17 residues. Losses at the gene ends were 6 bases for V and 2 bases for J; bases not matched to a gene: 8. CDR3 protein: CASREGLAEQNTGELFF. The CDR3 nucleotides are TGTGCCAGCAGAGAGGGACTAGCGGAACAAAACACCGGGGAGCTGTTTTTT.

The chain combines TRBV15 with TRBJ1-1, with unresolved D. In germline, CDR1 is LNHNV, CDR2 YYDKDF (reference sequence). V lost 2 bases to trimming and J lost 4 bases, with 14 bases between them. The CDR3 spans 15 residues. Written as DNA, the CDR3 is TGTGCCACCAGCAGAAACCCCGGCCCCTCCACTGAAGCTTTCTTT. This codes for CATSRNPGPSTEAFF. Combining the CDR3 with reference TRBV15 and TRBJ1-1 gives the whole variable domain DAMVIQNPRYQVTQFGKPVTLSCSQTLNHNVMYWYQQKSSQAPKLLFHYYDKDFNNEADTPDNFQSRRPNTSFCFLDIRSPGLGDTAMYLCATSRNPGPSTEAFFGQGTRLTVV.